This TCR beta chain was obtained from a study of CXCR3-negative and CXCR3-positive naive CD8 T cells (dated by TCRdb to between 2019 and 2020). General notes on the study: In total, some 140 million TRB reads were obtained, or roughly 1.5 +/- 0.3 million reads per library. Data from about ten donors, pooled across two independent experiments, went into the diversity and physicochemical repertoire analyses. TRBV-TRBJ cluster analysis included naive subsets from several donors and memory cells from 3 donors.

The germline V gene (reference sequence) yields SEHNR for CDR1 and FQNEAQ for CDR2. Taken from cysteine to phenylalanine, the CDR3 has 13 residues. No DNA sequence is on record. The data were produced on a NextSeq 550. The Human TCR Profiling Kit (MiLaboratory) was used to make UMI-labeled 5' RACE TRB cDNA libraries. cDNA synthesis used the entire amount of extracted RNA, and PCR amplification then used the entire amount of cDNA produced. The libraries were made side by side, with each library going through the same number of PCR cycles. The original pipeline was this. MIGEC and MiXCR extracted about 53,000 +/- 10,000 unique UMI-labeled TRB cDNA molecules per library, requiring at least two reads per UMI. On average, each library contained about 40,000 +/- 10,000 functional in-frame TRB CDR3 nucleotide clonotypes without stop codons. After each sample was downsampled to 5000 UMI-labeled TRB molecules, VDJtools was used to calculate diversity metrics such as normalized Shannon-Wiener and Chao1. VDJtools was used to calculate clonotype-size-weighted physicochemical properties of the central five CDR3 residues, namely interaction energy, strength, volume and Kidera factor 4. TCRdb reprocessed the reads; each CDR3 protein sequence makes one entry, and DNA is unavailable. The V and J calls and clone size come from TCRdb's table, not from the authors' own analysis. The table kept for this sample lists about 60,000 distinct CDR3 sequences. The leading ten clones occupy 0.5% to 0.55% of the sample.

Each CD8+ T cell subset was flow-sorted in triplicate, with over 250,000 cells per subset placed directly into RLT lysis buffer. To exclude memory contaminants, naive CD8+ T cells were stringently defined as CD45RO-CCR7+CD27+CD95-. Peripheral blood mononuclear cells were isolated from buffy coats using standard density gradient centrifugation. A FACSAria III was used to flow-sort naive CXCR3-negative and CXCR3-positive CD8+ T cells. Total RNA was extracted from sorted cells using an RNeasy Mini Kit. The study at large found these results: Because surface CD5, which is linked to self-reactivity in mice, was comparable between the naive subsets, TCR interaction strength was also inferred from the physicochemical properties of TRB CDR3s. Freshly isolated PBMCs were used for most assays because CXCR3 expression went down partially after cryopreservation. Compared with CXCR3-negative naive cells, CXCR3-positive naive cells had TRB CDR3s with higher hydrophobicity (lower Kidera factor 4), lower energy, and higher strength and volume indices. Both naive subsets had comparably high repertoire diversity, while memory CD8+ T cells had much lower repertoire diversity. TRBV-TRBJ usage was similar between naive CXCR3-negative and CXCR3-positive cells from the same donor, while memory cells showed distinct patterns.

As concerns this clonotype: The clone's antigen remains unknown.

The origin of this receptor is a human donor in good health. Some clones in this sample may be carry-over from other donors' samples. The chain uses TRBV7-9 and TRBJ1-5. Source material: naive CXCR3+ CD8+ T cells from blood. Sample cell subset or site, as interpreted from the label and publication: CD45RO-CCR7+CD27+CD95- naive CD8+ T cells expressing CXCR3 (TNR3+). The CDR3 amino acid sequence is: CASSRTLNQPQHF.